These T cell receptor beta chains were read from a single sample in a study of T cells after yellow fever vaccination. TCRdb called the 5' RACE reads again in MiXCR, with one record for every CDR3 protein. The data hold just over 250,000 distinct CDR3 sequences, with roughly 5.6% observed a single time. The specimen comprised CD4+ T cells sorted from PBMCs, sampled on the day of the yellow fever booster vaccination. These TCRs come from a young man who received the YFV17D yellow fever vaccine. The CDR3 runs from the conserved cysteine through the conserved F or W. Each record gives: V gene, J gene, CDR3 length, D gene, clone size, CDR3 DNA, CDR3 protein. The D gene is left open where the match is weak. Only some rows state a clone size, as once, few, many or a class for expanded clones.

>TRBV3-1|TRBJ1-4|14|.|.
TGTGCCAGCAGCCGGACCACAACTAATGAAAAACTGTTTTTT
CASSRTTTNEKLFF
>TRBV4-3|TRBJ1-5|14|.|many
TGCGCCAGCAGCAGAGACAGTTGGAATCAGCCCCAGCATTTT
CASSRDSWNQPQHF
>TRBV7-2|TRBJ2-3|12|.|many
TGTGCCAGCAGCTCCGCAGGTGATACGCAGTATTTT
CASSSAGDTQYF
>TRBV10-3|TRBJ1-5|14|.|few
TGTGCCATCAGTGAGGGGGTTCGCAATCAGCCCCAGCATTTT
CAISEGVRNQPQHF
>TRBV5-1|TRBJ2-5|14|TRBD1|.
TGCGCCAGCCGGGACAGGGAAAGGTCGGAGACCCAGTACTTC
CASRDRERSETQYF
>TRBV5-1|TRBJ1-1|13|.|.
TGCGCCAGCAGCGCAACATCAATCGCTGAAGCTTTCTTT
CASSATSIAEAFF
>TRBV29-1|TRBJ2-7|13|.|many
TGCAGCGTTGAGCCAGGGGAAAACTACGAGCAGTACTTC
CSVEPGENYEQYF
>TRBV29-1|TRBJ1-1|14|.|few
TGCAGCGTTGACCGCATGGGGCTGAACACTGAAGCTTTCTTT
CSVDRMGLNTEAFF
>TRBV5-1|TRBJ1-2|12|.|.
TGCGCCAGCAGCGTGGACAGCTATGGCTACACCTTC
CASSVDSYGYTF
>TRBV18|TRBJ1-4|14|.|.
TGTGCCAGCTCACCACGAGACAGTAATGAAAAACTGTTTTTT
CASSPRDSNEKLFF
>TRBV12-3/TRBV12-4|TRBJ2-2|14|.|.
TGTGCCAGCAGTTTCATTGAGGTGGCCGGGGAGCTGTTTTTT
CASSFIEVAGELFF
>TRBV5-1|TRBJ2-2|13|TRBD1|few
TGCGCCAGCCAGGGGGCGGACACCGGGGAGCTGTTTTTT
CASQGADTGELFF
>TRBV4-3|TRBJ1-1|14|TRBD1|.
TGCGCCAGCAGCCAGTTGACAGGGATTGTGGAAGCTTTCTTT
CASSQLTGIVEAFF
>TRBV4-2|TRBJ2-3|12|.|.
TGTGCCAGCAGCCAGAGCATGGACAGGCAGTATTTT
CASSQSMDRQYF
>TRBV7-2|TRBJ2-2|19|TRBD1|many
TGTGCCAGCAGCTTAAATGTGAGGCAGGGGGCGACGAGCACCGGGGAGCTGTTTTTT
CASSLNVRQGATSTGELFF
>TRBV5-1|TRBJ1-5|15|.|.
TGCGCCAGCAGCTTGGGGGTTAATAGCAATCAGCCCCAGCATTTT
CASSLGVNSNQPQHF
>TRBV4-1|TRBJ2-2|16|.|few
TGCGCCAGCAGCCAACGGATCCTGGGGGTAGGCGGGGAGCTGTTTTTT
CASSQRILGVGGELFF
>TRBV12-3/TRBV12-4|TRBJ1-5|13|.|many
TGTGCCAGCAGTTTAGGGGAGCTCGGGCCCCAGCATTTT
CASSLGELGPQHF
>TRBV7-2|TRBJ2-5|14|TRBD1|.
TGTGCCAGCAGCTGGGGACAGGGGGGGGCGACCCAGTACTTC
CASSWGQGGATQYF
>TRBV20-1|TRBJ1-5|17|TRBD1|few
TGCAGTGCTAGAGATAGGGACAGGGGGTGGCTAAATCAGCCCCAGCATTTT
CSARDRDRGWLNQPQHF
>TRBV7-6|TRBJ2-1|14|TRBD1|few
TGTGCCAGCAGCTTAGCGGGACAGGGCCGCGAGCAGTTCTTC
CASSLAGQGREQFF
>TRBV4-3|TRBJ1-1|14|TRBD1|.
TGCGCCAGCAGCCCCGAGGCAGGGGGCACTGAAGCTTTCTTT
CASSPEAGGTEAFF
>TRBV2|TRBJ2-2|16|TRBD2|few
TGTGCCAGCAGTGACCCCCGGGGGGGCCGTATCGGGGAGCTGTTTTTT
CASSDPRGGRIGELFF
>TRBV20-1|TRBJ1-1|12|.|few
TGCAGTGCTGCGAGGGGACTGAGAGGAGCTTTCTTT
CSAARGLRGAFF
>TRBV4-2|TRBJ1-6|15|TRBD1|.
TGTGCCAGCAGGCGGACAGGGTCAGAGAATTCACCCCTCCACTTT
CASRRTGSENSPLHF
>TRBV3-1|TRBJ2-1|15|.|.
TGTGCCAGCAGCCGAAGGGCGGGGGCATACAATGAGCAGTTCTTC
CASSRRAGAYNEQFF
>TRBV20-1|TRBJ1-3|14|TRBD1|few
TGCAGTGCTAGGGCAGGGGGCTCTGGAAACACCATATATTTT
CSARAGGSGNTIYF
>TRBV20-1|TRBJ1-2|13|TRBD1|few
TGCAGTGCTAGTAGGGGGCCTGACTATGGCTACACCTTC
CSASRGPDYGYTF
>TRBV6-2/TRBV6-3|TRBJ1-2|19|.|few
TGTGCCAGCAGTCACCTTGGTACGGCAGGCGATCGGTCTCTCTATGGCTACACCTTC
CASSHLGTAGDRSLYGYTF
>TRBV18|TRBJ2-3|12|.|many
TGTGCCAGCTCCCCCGGCACAGATACGCAGTATTTT
CASSPGTDTQYF
>TRBV9|TRBJ1-6|12|.|.
TGTGCCAGCAGCGTTGGGACTGTCCCCCTCCACTTT
CASSVGTVPLHF
>TRBV3-1|TRBJ1-1|15|TRBD1|few
TGTGCCAGCAAGCGTACGGGACAGGGAAACACTGAAGCTTTCTTT
CASKRTGQGNTEAFF
>TRBV18|TRBJ1-6|14|.|many
TGTGCCAGCTCACCGGGGGGTGACGATTCACCCCTCCACTTT
CASSPGGDDSPLHF
>TRBV20-1|TRBJ2-5|13|.|.
TGCAGTGCTAGAGTCCTAGCGACAGAGACCCAGTACTTC
CSARVLATETQYF
>TRBV6-1|TRBJ1-4|11|.|.
TGTGCCAGCACCTTAAATGAAAAACTGTTTTTT
CASTLNEKLFF
>TRBV7-2|TRBJ1-1|14|.|few
TGTGCCAGCAGACCCGGCGGGGCGGGTACTGAAGCTTTCTTT
CASRPGGAGTEAFF
>TRBV12-3/TRBV12-4|TRBJ2-3|13|.|many
TGTGCCAGCAGAAGGGGGGGAGGAGATACGCAGTATTTT
CASRRGGGDTQYF
>TRBV20-1|TRBJ2-7|11|.|many
TGCAGTGCTAGGGGCGACGCAGCGCAGTACTTC
CSARGDAAQYF
>TRBV5-1|TRBJ1-1|13|.|few
TGCGCCAGCAGATCCGACAGCAACACTGAAGCTTTCTTT
CASRSDSNTEAFF